Below, one TCR beta chain is given with its context. Seattle's cohort entered during active infection and was followed longitudinally. As processed by the authors: Reference gene primer amplification gave estimated nucleated cell counts. Method: immunoSEQ multiplex PCR; TCRdb's copy keeps in-frame clones and lacks some. V, J and clone size were drawn from that table, and D and trimming were deduced from the DNA. The table includes some 350,000 clones, roughly 90% detected once. This sample was included in a study of blood T cell repertoires in COVID-19. In the study overall: The United States, Italy and Spain supplied acute and convalescent COVID-19 samples. PBMCs, B-cell-depleted T cells, or T cells were the source of the cDNA or gDNA that made up the material.

The germline gives CDR1 SGHTA, CDR2 FQGNSA. Germline trimming cut 5 bases from V and 7 bases from J; bases unmatched to any gene: 8. The CDR3 loop spans 14 amino acids. This TCR derives from a woman aged 25 to 39 with COVID-19, enrolled during active disease. V gene TRBV7-2 combines with J gene TRBJ2-1; TRBD1 agrees at 7 bases. Sequences were obtained from peripheral blood. The CDR3 DNA reads as TGTGCCAGCAGCAAAAGACAGGGTCGGAATGAGCAGTTCTTC. Its translation: CASSKRQGRNEQFF.